Listed below are T cell receptor beta chains from one sample, sequenced in a study of T cell repertoires in cytomegalovirus infection. TCRdb re-derived calls from the reads in MiXCR, one entry per CDR3 protein. In the table there are about 230,000 distinct CDR3 sequences, about 23% of which are singletons. The source material was CD8+ T cells from PBMCs. All receptors derive from a human donor in good health (CMV status not recorded). Some clones in this sample may be carry-over from other donors' samples. Both conserved end residues are part of each CDR3. Each record gives: clone size, V gene, D gene, J gene, CDR3 protein, CDR3 DNA. The D gene is left open where the match is weak. Clone sizes are given selectively: once, few, many, or a class where the clone is expanded.

NA	TRBV4-1	TRBD1	TRBJ2-2	CASSQPFQGVSGELFF	TGCGCCAGCAGCCAACCTTTCCAGGGGGTCTCCGGGGAGCTGTTTTTT
NA	TRBV5-4	TRBD2	TRBJ2-1	CASSTSWGSGGFNEQFF	TGTGCCAGCAGCACTTCCTGGGGTAGCGGGGGTTTCAATGAGCAGTTCTTC
NA	TRBV27	TRBD1	TRBJ2-3	CASSFTGQATDTQYF	TGTGCCAGCAGTTTTACGGGACAGGCCACAGATACGCAGTATTTT
NA	TRBV7-9	NA	TRBJ2-7	CASSFGWQPEQYF	TGTGCCAGCAGCTTCGGGTGGCAGCCTGAGCAGTACTTC
few	TRBV10-3	NA	TRBJ2-2	CAISDSGELFF	TGTGCCATCAGTGATTCAGGGGAGCTGTTTTTT
NA	TRBV11-2	TRBD2	TRBJ2-3	CASSPGWRGGTDTQYF	TGTGCCAGCAGCCCGGGCTGGCGGGGGGGAACAGATACGCAGTATTTT
few	TRBV25-1	NA	TRBJ1-1	CASSTDSHSTLTEAFF	TGTGCCAGCAGTACAGACAGCCACTCCACTCTCACTGAAGCTTTCTTT
NA	TRBV4-1	TRBD2	TRBJ2-1	CASSSEAGGPPFF	TGTGCCAGCAGCTCAGAAGCGGGGGGGCCGCCGTTCTTC
NA	TRBV2	NA	TRBJ1-1	CASSVPGVNTEAFF	TGTGCCAGCAGTGTTCCGGGCGTGAACACTGAAGCTTTCTTT
NA	TRBV5-6	NA	TRBJ2-7	CASSLGHGSYEQYF	TGTGCCAGCAGCTTGGGCCACGGCTCCTACGAGCAGTACTTC
many	TRBV7-9	NA	TRBJ1-1	CASSSQGTEYDGNGAFF	TGTGCCAGCAGCTCACAGGGCACTGAATACGATGGGAACGGGGCTTTCTTT
NA	TRBV12-3/TRBV12-4	NA	TRBJ1-2	CASSNPGFYGYTF	TGTGCCAGCAGTAATCCGGGGTTTTATGGCTACACCTTC
many	TRBV7-2	TRBD1	TRBJ1-4	CASSNYAPGQGEKLFF	TGTGCCAGCAGCAACTATGCACCGGGACAGGGTGAAAAACTGTTTTTT
many	TRBV6-6	NA	TRBJ2-1	CAGGPLSSEQFF	TGTGCCGGTGGACCGCTCTCCAGTGAGCAGTTCTTC
few	TRBV10-3	NA	TRBJ1-1	CAISEDWNTPNTEAFF	TGTGCCATCAGTGAGGATTGGAACACCCCTAACACTGAAGCTTTCTTT
NA	TRBV20-1	TRBD2	TRBJ2-1	CSPLAGGDEQFF	TGCAGCCCTCTAGCGGGGGGGGATGAGCAGTTCTTC
many	TRBV7-6	NA	TRBJ1-1	CATRELNTEAFF	TGTGCGACCAGGGAACTGAACACTGAAGCTTTCTTT
NA	TRBV12-3/TRBV12-4	NA	TRBJ1-1	CASSLGGFNTEAFF	TGTGCCAGCAGTTTAGGGGGATTTAACACTGAAGCTTTCTTT
few	TRBV19	TRBD1	TRBJ2-1	CASSVTGGQRSYNEQFF	TGTGCCAGTAGTGTGACAGGGGGCCAAAGATCCTACAATGAGCAGTTCTTC
NA	TRBV28	NA	TRBJ1-1	CASSLQGFNTEAFF	TGTGCCAGCAGCCTCCAGGGTTTCAACACTGAAGCTTTCTTT
medium-sized	TRBV7-2	NA	TRBJ2-1	CASSLWWNEQFF	TGTGCCAGCAGCTTATGGTGGAATGAGCAGTTCTTC
few	TRBV27	NA	TRBJ2-2	CASSLVRDVAGELFF	TGTGCCAGCAGTTTAGTCAGGGACGTTGCCGGGGAGCTGTTTTTT
few	TRBV10-3	TRBD1	TRBJ2-1	CAISEPGQGSYNEQFF	TGTGCCATCAGTGAGCCTGGACAGGGCTCCTACAATGAGCAGTTCTTC
many	TRBV7-9	NA	TRBJ1-1	CASRPSGTEAFF	TGTGCCAGCAGGCCCTCGGGGACTGAAGCTTTCTTT
NA	TRBV27	TRBD1	TRBJ2-1	CASSLPGQKTNVQFF	TGTGCCAGTTCCTTACCGGGACAGAAAACCAACGTACAGTTCTTC
NA	TRBV27	TRBD2	TRBJ2-7	CASSLSSGGLVYEQYF	TGTGCCAGCAGTCTTTCTAGCGGGGGGCTCGTTTACGAGCAGTACTTC
NA	TRBV28	NA	TRBJ2-1	CASSFWIISYNEQFF	TGTGCCAGCAGTTTTTGGATTATCTCCTACAATGAGCAGTTCTTC
NA	TRBV29-1	TRBD2	TRBJ2-1	CSVLSLAGDQFF	TGCAGCGTCCTCTCACTAGCGGGGGACCAGTTCTTC
many	TRBV7-3	TRBD2	TRBJ2-1	CASSLQGTSENEQFF	TGTGCCAGCAGCCTTCAAGGGACTAGCGAAAATGAGCAGTTCTTC
once	TRBV7-3	TRBD2	TRBJ2-1	CASSPQEAGESHSYNEQFF	TGTGCCAGCAGCCCCCAAGAGGCGGGGGAGTCCCACTCCTACAATGAGCAGTTCTTC
NA	TRBV9	TRBD1	TRBJ2-4	CASSVQGAPGIDIQYF	TGTGCCAGCAGCGTACAGGGGGCGCCGGGAATCGACATTCAGTACTTC
NA	TRBV4-1	NA	TRBJ2-3	CASSQGGADTDTQYF	TGCGCCAGCAGCCAAGGAGGGGCAGACACAGATACGCAGTATTTT
NA	TRBV7-4	NA	TRBJ1-2	CASIPSGSLYGYTF	TGTGCCAGCATTCCATCCGGGTCCCTCTATGGCTACACCTTC
few	TRBV12-3/TRBV12-4	NA	TRBJ2-3	CASSLSQVMDTQYF	TGTGCCAGCAGTCTCAGCCAGGTCATGGATACGCAGTATTTT
NA	TRBV12-3/TRBV12-4	TRBD2	TRBJ2-1	CASTHGGGPSDNEQFF	TGTGCCAGCACCCATGGCGGGGGGCCTAGTGACAATGAGCAGTTCTTC
many	TRBV6-9	NA	TRBJ1-3	CASSYRKGLAFLVSGNTIYF	TGTGCCAGCAGTTATCGAAAAGGGCTTGCTTTCCTCGTCTCTGGAAACACCATATATTTT
few	TRBV12-3/TRBV12-4	NA	TRBJ2-2	CASSRWRGETGELFF	TGTGCCAGCAGCCGATGGAGGGGAGAAACCGGGGAGCTGTTTTTT
NA	TRBV5-1	NA	TRBJ1-2	CASSLRAQGDGYTF	TGCGCCAGCAGCCTAAGGGCCCAGGGAGATGGCTACACCTTC
many	TRBV7-9	NA	TRBJ1-1	CASSNTGTTEAFF	TGTGCCAGCAGCAACACAGGGACCACTGAAGCTTTCTTT
many	TRBV7-2	NA	TRBJ1-1	CASSWGGSTEAFF	TGTGCCAGCAGCTGGGGGGGCAGCACTGAAGCTTTCTTT
NA	TRBV28	NA	TRBJ1-2	CASSFGLSSGYTF	TGTGCCAGCAGTTTCGGGTTATCCTCCGGCTACACCTTC
NA	TRBV7-8	NA	TRBJ2-4	CASSQGGDYKNIQYF	TGTGCCAGCAGCCAGGGGGGGGACTACAAAAACATTCAGTACTTC
NA	TRBV19	NA	TRBJ1-5	CASSQGFQPQHF	TGTGCCAGTAGTCAGGGTTTCCAGCCCCAGCATTTT
many	TRBV27	NA	TRBJ2-1	CASSPSPLEQFF	TGTGCCAGCAGTCCCAGTCCCCTCGAGCAGTTCTTC
NA	TRBV28	TRBD1	TRBJ2-7	CASSLRTGPAYEQYF	TGTGCCAGCAGTTTACGGACAGGGCCCGCCTACGAGCAGTACTTC
many	TRBV7-3	NA	TRBJ2-1	CASSSGLNVGEQFF	TGTGCCAGCAGCTCGGGACTGAACGTCGGTGAGCAGTTCTTC